This T cell receptor beta chain was captured in a study of T cells in women clearing cervical HPV infection. About the research overall: Blood came at first lesion visit for cases, post-clearance for controls. Overall study findings and caveats: TRBV6-7 relative abundance averaged approximately 0.11% in cases and roughly 0.17% in controls.

Genomic DNA, averaging approximately 1,100 ng per sample, yielded TCR beta CDR3 via immunoSEQ. Sequencing used immunoSEQ multiplex PCR; TCRdb keeps in-frame clones, though not all of them. The data include around 20,000 clones; the top ten clones carry roughly 5.4%. The length of the CDR3 is 19 residues. Germline values: CDR1 MNHNS, CDR2 SASEGT. Comments on this clone: Its antigen is as yet unknown. The junction does not match germline at one end; this may be a read error. The CDR3 is cut off 3 residues early in the read; its end comes from the germline J gene.

The receptor comes from a woman between 18 and 75 years old with a cervical HPV16 infection that either progressed to CIN3+ or cleared (not recorded which). Sequenced material: blood buffy coat. The chain carries TRBV6-1 and TRBJ2-3; D is possibly TRBD1 (5 bases). CDR3 sequence: CASSQASGALLADTDTQYF. The part of the CDR3 DNA that was read is TGTGCCAGCAGTCAAGCGAGTGGGGCCCTCCTCGCCGATACAGATACG.